The rows below give T cell receptor beta chains drawn from one sample of a study of blood T cells in healthy people across ages. MiXCR, run by TCRdb on the 5' RACE reads, gives a single entry per CDR3 protein. The sample contains roughly 1 million distinct CDR3 sequences, about 25% of which appear only once. The sample was also reused in another study, on T cells of mothers and their children.

The sequenced sample consisted of blood. These receptors came from a girl between 2 and 10 years old in good health. CDR3s include the opening cysteine and the closing phenylalanine or tryptophan. A D gene is named only where the DNA matches it firmly. Size values are once, few and many counts, or a class for expanded clones, and some rows have none.

clone_size: .; v_call: TRBV5-1; j_call: TRBJ2-7; d_call: TRBD1; cdr3_nt: TGCGCCAGCAGCTTGGGGACAGGGAAGGACGAGCAGTACTTC; cdr3_aa: CASSLGTGKDEQYF
clone_size: .; v_call: TRBV11-3; j_call: TRBJ2-5; d_call: .; cdr3_nt: TGTGCCAGCAGCTCTCGCCTGCGTCCCGGGAAATCCGGGGAGACCCAGTACTTC; cdr3_aa: CASSSRLRPGKSGETQYF
clone_size: few; v_call: TRBV27; j_call: TRBJ1-1; d_call: .; cdr3_nt: TGTGCCAGCGGAGGGGACGGACGTAACACTGAAGCTTTCTTT; cdr3_aa: CASGGDGRNTEAFF
clone_size: few; v_call: TRBV28; j_call: TRBJ2-7; d_call: .; cdr3_nt: TGTGCCAGCAGTTTATGGCGAATCGACGAGCAGTACTTC; cdr3_aa: CASSLWRIDEQYF
clone_size: .; v_call: TRBV10-2; j_call: TRBJ2-7; d_call: .; cdr3_nt: TGCGCCAGCAGTGAGCACAGGGCCTACGAGCAGTACTTC; cdr3_aa: CASSEHRAYEQYF
clone_size: .; v_call: TRBV4-2; j_call: TRBJ2-7; d_call: .; cdr3_nt: TGTGCCAGCAGCCAAGACCAGGGACAAACCTACGAGCAGTACTTC; cdr3_aa: CASSQDQGQTYEQYF
clone_size: .; v_call: TRBV3-1; j_call: TRBJ2-3; d_call: TRBD2; cdr3_nt: TGTGCCAGCAGCCACCTAGCGGGAGATACGCAGTATTTT; cdr3_aa: CASSHLAGDTQYF
clone_size: few; v_call: TRBV28; j_call: TRBJ1-4; d_call: .; cdr3_nt: TGTGCCAGCAGGTTAAACTTGGCAGCAACTAATGAAAAACTGTTTTTT; cdr3_aa: CASRLNLAATNEKLFF
clone_size: few; v_call: TRBV4-1; j_call: TRBJ2-7; d_call: TRBD2; cdr3_nt: TGCGCCAGCAGCCAAGAAAAGGTATCTCCGGGACTAGGGAGCTACGAGCAGTACTTC; cdr3_aa: CASSQEKVSPGLGSYEQYF
clone_size: .; v_call: TRBV20-1; j_call: TRBJ2-5; d_call: .; cdr3_nt: TGCAGTGCTTGGACTATCCAAGAGACCCAGTACTTC; cdr3_aa: CSAWTIQETQYF
clone_size: few; v_call: TRBV20-1; j_call: TRBJ1-3; d_call: .; cdr3_nt: TGCAGTGCTAGAGAGGAGGGAGCAAGCACCATATATTTT; cdr3_aa: CSAREEGASTIYF
clone_size: .; v_call: TRBV7-9; j_call: TRBJ2-3; d_call: .; cdr3_nt: TGTGCCAGCAGCTTATTTGACAGAGGGAAAAACACAGATACGCAGTATTTT; cdr3_aa: CASSLFDRGKNTDTQYF
clone_size: .; v_call: TRBV13; j_call: TRBJ1-1; d_call: .; cdr3_nt: TGTGCCAGCAGCTTAGGGGGCGCGGTTGGGGGCGCCGGAGAATTTGGCGCTTTCTTT; cdr3_aa: CASSLGGAVGGAGEFGAFF
clone_size: .; v_call: TRBV4-1; j_call: TRBJ2-7; d_call: .; cdr3_nt: TGCGCCAGCAGCCCGGACAGCTGGGGGTCCTACGAGCAGTACTTC; cdr3_aa: CASSPDSWGSYEQYF
clone_size: .; v_call: TRBV29-1; j_call: TRBJ1-4; d_call: .; cdr3_nt: TGCAGCGTGGCCGGGAGGTATAATGAAAAACTGTTTTTT; cdr3_aa: CSVAGRYNEKLFF
clone_size: few; v_call: TRBV11-2; j_call: TRBJ1-1; d_call: .; cdr3_nt: TGTGCCAGCAGCTTAAGCAGGCCGCATAACACTGAAGCTTTCTTT; cdr3_aa: CASSLSRPHNTEAFF
clone_size: .; v_call: TRBV6-5; j_call: TRBJ2-3; d_call: .; cdr3_nt: TGTGCCAGCGGGCAGTACACAGATACGCAGTATTTT; cdr3_aa: CASGQYTDTQYF
clone_size: few; v_call: TRBV7-3; j_call: TRBJ2-2; d_call: TRBD2; cdr3_nt: TGTGCCAGCAGCTATCTAGCGGGAGCCGGGGAGCTGTTTTTT; cdr3_aa: CASSYLAGAGELFF
clone_size: few; v_call: TRBV20-1; j_call: TRBJ2-5; d_call: TRBD2; cdr3_nt: TGCAGTGCTGGGAGCGGACTAGCGGGAGAAGAGACCCAGTACTTC; cdr3_aa: CSAGSGLAGEETQYF
clone_size: .; v_call: TRBV29-1; j_call: TRBJ2-2; d_call: .; cdr3_nt: TGCAGCGTAGGGAACCCCTCGAACACCGGGGAGCTGTTTTTT; cdr3_aa: CSVGNPSNTGELFF
clone_size: .; v_call: TRBV5-1; j_call: TRBJ2-7; d_call: TRBD2; cdr3_nt: TGCGCCAGCAGCTTCGGCGGGAGTTGGTCCTACGAGCAGTACTTC; cdr3_aa: CASSFGGSWSYEQYF
clone_size: .; v_call: TRBV6-5; j_call: TRBJ1-1; d_call: TRBD1; cdr3_nt: TGTGCCAGCAGTGCAATGACAGGGGGCGAAGCTTTCTTT; cdr3_aa: CASSAMTGGEAFF
clone_size: .; v_call: TRBV9; j_call: TRBJ1-6; d_call: .; cdr3_nt: TGTGCCAGCCGGGGGAATTTTTCACCCCTCCACTTT; cdr3_aa: CASRGNFSPLHF
clone_size: few; v_call: TRBV6-5; j_call: TRBJ1-1; d_call: .; cdr3_nt: TGTGCCAGCAGCGAGCCAGGGGTTGAAGCTTTCTTT; cdr3_aa: CASSEPGVEAFF
clone_size: few; v_call: TRBV3-1; j_call: TRBJ1-5; d_call: .; cdr3_nt: TGTGCCAGCAGCCCCCAGGGAGGGTTCAATCAGCCCCAGCATTTT; cdr3_aa: CASSPQGGFNQPQHF
clone_size: .; v_call: TRBV5-1; j_call: TRBJ2-1; d_call: TRBD2; cdr3_nt: TGCGCCAGCAGGAGACAACTAGCGGGAGACTACAATGAGCAGTTCTTC; cdr3_aa: CASRRQLAGDYNEQFF
clone_size: .; v_call: TRBV4-1; j_call: TRBJ2-1; d_call: TRBD2; cdr3_nt: TGCGCCAGCAGCCAAGGCCCGGGACTAGCCAACAATGAGCAGTTCTTC; cdr3_aa: CASSQGPGLANNEQFF
clone_size: .; v_call: TRBV7-2; j_call: TRBJ2-7; d_call: .; cdr3_nt: TGTGCCAGCAGCTTAAGGGGCACTCGGGGAAACGAGCAGTACTTC; cdr3_aa: CASSLRGTRGNEQYF
clone_size: few; v_call: TRBV20-1; j_call: TRBJ2-1; d_call: .; cdr3_nt: TGCAGTGCCGATCCCCCGGAAACCTACAATGAGCAGTTCTTC; cdr3_aa: CSADPPETYNEQFF
clone_size: few; v_call: TRBV29-1; j_call: TRBJ2-3; d_call: TRBD2; cdr3_nt: TGCAGCGTTGAAAAGCGGGAGGGGAGGGATACGCAGTATTTT; cdr3_aa: CSVEKREGRDTQYF
clone_size: .; v_call: TRBV4-3; j_call: TRBJ2-1; d_call: .; cdr3_nt: TGCGCCAGCAGCCGAATTCGGGGGTCCAATGAGCAGTTCTTC; cdr3_aa: CASSRIRGSNEQFF
clone_size: few; v_call: TRBV29-1; j_call: TRBJ2-7; d_call: TRBD1; cdr3_nt: TGCAGCGTGGCTTGGACAGGTGGGGCCTACGAGCAGTACTTC; cdr3_aa: CSVAWTGGAYEQYF
clone_size: .; v_call: TRBV12-3/TRBV12-4; j_call: TRBJ2-1; d_call: .; cdr3_nt: TGTGCCAGCAGTTCCGACTTACTAGAGGCGCCATATGGTTACAATGAGCAGTTCTTC; cdr3_aa: CASSSDLLEAPYGYNEQFF
clone_size: .; v_call: TRBV4-3; j_call: TRBJ2-7; d_call: TRBD2; cdr3_nt: TGCGCCAGCAGCCAACGGAGGTCGGGGGGGCCCAGCGAGCAGTACTTC; cdr3_aa: CASSQRRSGGPSEQYF
clone_size: .; v_call: TRBV5-1; j_call: TRBJ2-5; d_call: .; cdr3_nt: TGCGCCAGCAGCTTCCGGGGGTGGAAGGCCCAAGAGACCCAGTACTTC; cdr3_aa: CASSFRGWKAQETQYF
clone_size: .; v_call: TRBV7-9; j_call: TRBJ2-7; d_call: TRBD1; cdr3_nt: TGTGCCAGCAGCACCACCCGGGACAGGGTCTACGAGCAGTACTTC; cdr3_aa: CASSTTRDRVYEQYF